The rows below give T cell receptor beta chains drawn from one sample of a study of OX40 agonist ivuxolimab in advanced cancers. Clones were sequenced by immunoSEQ multiplex PCR, and TCRdb holds only the in-frame ones, with some missing. The data show roughly 54,000 clones, roughly 81% seen once. The sample consisted of CD4+ or CD8+ T cells sorted from blood, taken in a trial of the OX40 agonist ivuxolimab. The receptors were gathered from an adult with an advanced solid tumor such as melanoma, head and neck, liver or kidney cancer. CDR3s include the opening cysteine and the closing phenylalanine or tryptophan. A D gene is named only where the DNA matches it firmly. Rows give clone size only sometimes, using once, few, many, or a class for an expanded clone.

CDR3 protein | CDR3 DNA | J gene | D gene | clone size | V gene
CAISGDNSQETQYF | TGTGCCATCAGTGGAGACAACTCACAAGAGACCCAGTACTTC | TRBJ2-5 | NA | NA | TRBV10-3
CASSRGWTAYEQYF | TGTGCCAGCAGCCGCGGGTGGACAGCCTACGAGCAGTACTTC | TRBJ2-7 | NA | NA | TRBV5-6
CASSPGTGWDTEAFF | TGTGCCAGTAGTCCGGGGACAGGGTGGGACACTGAAGCTTTCTTT | TRBJ1-1 | TRBD1 | few | TRBV19
CASSPLYF | TGTGCCAGCAGCCCCCTGTACTTC | TRBJ2-5 | NA | NA | TRBV11-3
CASSSDGNTGELFF | TGTGCCAGCAGCTCAGACGGAAACACCGGGGAGCTGTTTTTT | TRBJ2-2 | NA | NA | TRBV7-3
CASSWDAYEQYF | TGCGCCAGCAGTTGGGACGCCTACGAGCAGTACTTC | TRBJ2-7 | NA | NA | TRBV5-1
CASSLKEVADREQAFF | TGTGCCAGCAGCTTAAAAGAAGTAGCGGATCGGGAGCAAGCTTTCTTT | TRBJ1-1 | NA | NA | TRBV5-4
CASSLSEGGQPQHF | TGCGCCAGCAGCTTATCCGAAGGGGGACAGCCCCAGCATTTT | TRBJ1-5 | NA | NA | TRBV5-1
CASSLVSNEQFF | TGTGCCAGCAGCCTAGTCAGCAATGAGCAGTTCTTC | TRBJ2-1 | NA | NA | TRBV28
CASSRRLDFGTGPTDTQYF | TGTGCCAGCAGCCGACGACTTGATTTCGGGACAGGGCCCACAGATACGCAGTATTTT | TRBJ2-3 | TRBD1 | once | TRBV11-2
CASSLALDSTNYGYTF | TGTGCCAGCAGCTTAGCGCTCGACAGTACTAACTATGGCTACACCTTC | TRBJ1-2 | NA | NA | TRBV7-8
CASSQLAGTVGYGYTF | TGTGCCAGCAGCCAACTCGCCGGGACAGTGGGCTATGGCTACACCTTC | TRBJ1-2 | TRBD1 | NA | TRBV14
CASSEMAEDTQYF | TGCGCCAGCAGTGAGATGGCTGAGGATACGCAGTATTTT | TRBJ2-3 | NA | NA | TRBV10-1
CASSYYGEGTEAFF | TGTGCCAGCAGTTACTATGGTGAAGGCACTGAAGCTTTCTTT | TRBJ1-1 | NA | NA | TRBV6-5
CASSQDPDTIYF | TGCGCCAGCAGCCAAGACCCTGACACCATATATTTT | TRBJ1-3 | NA | NA | TRBV4-1
CASSILGSNNSPLHF | TGTGCCAGCAGTATCTTGGGCTCCAATAATTCACCCCTCCACTTT | TRBJ1-6 | NA | NA | TRBV28
CASSLRVGGTEAFF | TGTGCCAGCAGCCTCAGGGTCGGGGGGACTGAAGCTTTCTTT | TRBJ1-1 | NA | NA | TRBV7-2
CASSLLAPWQGVSYEQYF | TGTGCCAGCAGTTTATTAGCCCCCTGGCAGGGGGTTTCCTACGAGCAGTACTTC | TRBJ2-7 | TRBD1 | NA | TRBV27
CASSLRFLSYNEQFF | TGCGCCAGCAGCTTAAGGTTTCTCTCCTACAATGAGCAGTTCTTC | TRBJ2-1 | NA | NA | TRBV5-1
CASRKVNTEAFF | TGTGCCAGCCGAAAGGTGAACACTGAAGCTTTCTTT | TRBJ1-1 | NA | NA | TRBV2
CASSQDRSGLAGTGELFF | TGCGCCAGCAGCCAAGATCGGTCAGGCCTAGCTGGGACCGGGGAGCTGTTTTTT | TRBJ2-2 | NA | NA | TRBV4-1
CASSEGTSGRGNEQFF | TGTGCCAGCAGCGAGGGGACTAGCGGGAGGGGGAATGAGCAGTTCTTC | TRBJ2-1 | TRBD2 | NA | TRBV11-2
CAWSALSATNEKLFF | TGTGCCTGGAGTGCATTGTCTGCAACTAATGAAAAACTGTTTTTT | TRBJ1-4 | NA | NA | TRBV30
CASSLLRQTNTEAFF | TGTGCCAGCAGCTTGTTACGACAGACGAACACTGAAGCTTTCTTT | TRBJ1-1 | NA | NA | TRBV5-5
CASSATGGSDEKLFF | TGTGCCAGCAGTGCAACAGGGGGCAGTGACGAAAAACTGTTTTTT | TRBJ1-4 | TRBD1 | NA | TRBV6-5
CASSSLTGEETQYF | TGCGCCAGCAGCTCCTTGACAGGAGAGGAGACCCAGTACTTC | TRBJ2-5 | NA | NA | TRBV5-1
CASSGGRYTYEQYF | TGTGCCAGCAGTGGAGGGCGGTATACCTACGAGCAGTACTTC | TRBJ2-7 | NA | few | TRBV6-1
CASSRTWDSNQPQHF | TGTGCCAGCAGTAGGACATGGGATAGCAATCAGCCCCAGCATTTT | TRBJ1-5 | NA | NA | TRBV6-6
CAIRRQGVYEQYF | TGTGCCATCCGCCGACAGGGGGTCTACGAGCAGTACTTC | TRBJ2-7 | TRBD1 | NA | TRBV28
CASSLRAPGPGTPTVKETQYF | TGTGCCAGCAGCTTAAGAGCCCCGGGACCAGGGACCCCGACCGTCAAAGAGACCCAGTACTTC | TRBJ2-5 | NA | NA | TRBV14
CASSLSGAGASGTADTQYF | TGTGCCAGTAGCTTGTCAGGAGCGGGAGCGTCGGGCACGGCAGATACGCAGTATTTT | TRBJ2-3 | TRBD2 | NA | TRBV19
CASRAEPTGDTQYF | TGCGCCAGCAGAGCGGAGCCCACTGGAGATACGCAGTATTTT | TRBJ2-3 | NA | NA | TRBV5-1
CASSLGGVETQYF | TGTGCCAGCAGCTTAGGGGGGGTGGAGACCCAGTACTTC | TRBJ2-5 | NA | NA | TRBV7-9
CASSQTGNEQFF | TGTGCCAGCAGCCAGACTGGCAATGAGCAGTTCTTC | TRBJ2-1 | NA | NA | TRBV11-3
CASSLSGSMNEQFF | TGTGCCAGCAGCTTAAGCGGGAGTATGAATGAGCAGTTCTTC | TRBJ2-1 | TRBD2 | NA | TRBV7-3
CASSLESGRARGELFF | TGTGCCAGCAGCTTAGAAAGCGGGAGGGCCCGGGGGGAGCTGTTTTTT | TRBJ2-2 | TRBD2 | NA | TRBV7-2
CSVADGPRSNYGYTF | TGCAGCGTGGCGGACGGACCGCGGAGCAACTATGGCTACACCTTC | TRBJ1-2 | NA | NA | TRBV29-1
CASSGKGGRTDEQFF | TGTGCCAGCAGCGGAAAGGGCGGGAGAACGGATGAGCAGTTCTTC | TRBJ2-1 | TRBD2 | NA | TRBV4-2
CASSLNGAYEQYF | TGTGCCAGCAGTTTAAACGGAGCCTACGAGCAGTACTTC | TRBJ2-7 | NA | few | TRBV27
CASSRERLYEQYF | TGTGCCAGCAGTAGAGAGCGGCTCTACGAGCAGTACTTC | TRBJ2-7 | NA | NA | TRBV6-1
CASSLGGGPAGNTIYF | TGTGCCAGCAGCTTAGGGGGCGGGCCCGCTGGAAACACCATATATTTT | TRBJ1-3 | NA | few | TRBV7-9
CASSLGGADTDTQYF | TGTGCCAGCAGCTTAGGAGGTGCAGACACAGATACGCAGTATTTT | TRBJ2-3 | NA | NA | TRBV7-2
CASSAGQNYGYTF | TGTGCCAGCAGTGCGGGACAGAACTATGGCTACACCTTC | TRBJ1-2 | TRBD1 | NA | TRBV25-1
CASSPRGGWNNEQFF | TGTGCCAGTAGTCCGAGGGGGGGCTGGAACAATGAGCAGTTCTTC | TRBJ2-1 | NA | NA | TRBV19
CASSQEPGYTEAFF | TGCGCCAGCAGCCAAGAACCGGGCTACACTGAAGCTTTCTTT | TRBJ1-1 | NA | NA | TRBV4-1
CASSFRRETGAEQYF | TGTGCCAGTAGTTTTAGGCGGGAGACGGGCGCCGAGCAGTACTTC | TRBJ2-7 | TRBD2 | few | TRBV28